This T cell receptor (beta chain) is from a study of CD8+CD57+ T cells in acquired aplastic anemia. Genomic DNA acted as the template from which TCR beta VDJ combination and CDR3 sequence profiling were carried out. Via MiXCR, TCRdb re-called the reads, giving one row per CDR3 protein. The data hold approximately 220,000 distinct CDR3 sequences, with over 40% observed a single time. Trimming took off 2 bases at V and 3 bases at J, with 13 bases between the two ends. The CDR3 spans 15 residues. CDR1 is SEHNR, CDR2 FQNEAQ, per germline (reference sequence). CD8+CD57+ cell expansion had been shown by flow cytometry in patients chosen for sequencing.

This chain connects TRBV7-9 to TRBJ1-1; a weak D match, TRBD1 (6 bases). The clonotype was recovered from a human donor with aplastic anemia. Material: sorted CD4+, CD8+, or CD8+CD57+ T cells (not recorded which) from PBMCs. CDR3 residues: CASSLPSGGHTEAFF. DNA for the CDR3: TGTGCCAGCAGCTTACCCTCGGGGGGGCACACTGAAGCTTTCTTT.